Shown below are 24 T cell receptor beta chains from a single sample sequenced in a study of Ad26.COV2.S vaccination and SARS-CoV-2 variants. Treatment of the sample: around 19 received Ad26.COV2.S at low or high dose, single or two shots; 5 received placebo; per-sample allocation not given. Day 63 after the first vaccine or placebo injection was the time point for sampling. Assay used: immunoSEQ multiplex PCR; TCRdb lists only in-frame clones, some missing. The sample holds 250,000 or so clones, 87% seen once. Here the sequenced sample was peripheral blood, taken in a trial of Ad26.COV2.S vaccine versus placebo. The source is a person between 18 and 60 years old who received the Ad26.COV2.S COVID-19 vaccine or a placebo.

This chain uses TRBV5-4 with TRBJ1-2, with TRBD1 matching 7 bases. CDR1 is SGHNT and CDR2 is YYREEE in the germline V gene (reference sequence). J lost 2 bases, V lost 6 bases, and 7 bases had no gene match. There are 14 residues in the CDR3. CDR3 nucleotide sequence: TGTGCCAGCACCCCGGACAGGATCAACTATGGCTACACCTTC. This sequence encodes CASTPDRINYGYTF.

The chain is built from TRBV3-1 (or the pseudogene TRBV3-2) and TRBJ1-4; 10 nucleotides agree with TRBD1. Germline values: CDR1 LGHDT, CDR2 YNNKEL (reference sequence). The CDR3 is 15 residues long. Trimming cost V 4 bases and J 8 bases; bases outside gene matches: 7. CDR3 in amino acids: CASSPTGGGGEKLFF. In nucleotides, the CDR3 is TGTGCCAGCAGCCCGACAGGGGGCGGGGGGGAAAAACTGTTTTTT.

The rearrangement links TRBV27 to TRBJ2-7, with TRBD1 matching over 10 bases. Germline V CDR1 and CDR2: MNHEY, SMNVEV (reference sequence). J was trimmed by 1 base and V by 4 bases; bases with no gene match: 4. The CDR3 runs 15 residues. The CDR3 here is CASSWDRGLSYEQYF. The CDR3 DNA reads TGTGCCAGCAGTTGGGACAGGGGTTTGTCCTACGAGCAGTACTTC.

This rearrangement joins TRBV7-9 to TRBJ1-2; D not resolved. V was cut by 1 base and J by 6 bases, with 12 bases left in between. Germline V lookup: CDR1 SEHNR, CDR2 FQNEAQ (reference sequence). The CDR3 length is 14 residues. The CDR3 reads CASSLGYSKDGYTF. In DNA form, the CDR3 reads TGTGCCAGCAGCTTAGGGTACAGCAAGGATGGCTACACCTTC. Filled out from reference TRBV7-9 and TRBJ1-2, the complete variable domain reads DTGVSQNPRHKITKRGQNVTFRCDPISEHNRLYWYRQTLGQGPEFLTYFQNEAQLEKSRLLSDRFSAERPKGSFSTLEIQRTEQGDSAMYLCASSLGYSKDGYTFGSGTRLTVV.

The chain carries TRBV3-1 (or the pseudogene TRBV3-2) and TRBJ2-3; 7 positions match TRBD2. The length of the CDR3 is 18 residues. Looked up from germline, CDR1 is LGHDT and CDR2 is YNNKEL (reference sequence). The J segment lost 5 bases and the V segment lost 4 bases, leaving 18 bases of the junction unmatched. The CDR3 loop is CASSPRRAERGGLDTQYF. The DNA of the CDR3 is TGTGCCAGCAGCCCTCGAAGGGCGGAGCGGGGAGGGTTAGATACGCAGTATTTT.

This chain joins TRBV6-2 or TRBV6-3 and TRBJ2-5, with D uncertain. Trimming left V 5 bases short and J 1 base short, with 5 bases between. The CDR3 spans 12 residues. The germline V gene encodes CDR1 MNHEY and CDR2 SVGEGT. The CDR3 reads CASSLFQETQYF. DNA of the CDR3: TGTGCCAGCAGTCTCTTCCAAGAGACCCAGTACTTC.

This clone turned up a few times. This sequence joins TRBV5-1 and TRBJ2-1; 9 nucleotides align to TRBD2. This CDR3 is built from 13 residues. The V segment lost 0 bases and the J segment 10 bases; nucleotides outside the gene matches: 2. Germline V gene sequence: CDR1 SGHRS, CDR2 YFSETQ. CDR3 sequence: CASSLGLAGEQFF. For the CDR3, the DNA is TGCGCCAGCAGCTTGGGGCTAGCGGGAGAGCAGTTCTTC.

The chain joins TRBV5-4 to TRBJ1-1, with TRBD1 matching 9 bases. V lost 4 bases, J lost 5 bases, and 3 bases stayed unmatched. Germline-derived CDR1 and CDR2 are SGHNT and YYREEE (reference sequence). CDR3 length: 13 amino acids. The CDR3 coding sequence is TGTGCCAGCAGCCAAGACAGGGGGACTGAAGCTTTCTTT. Translated, it gives CASSQDRGTEAFF.

The chain combines TRBV20-1 with TRBJ2-1, with 14 bases aligning to TRBD2. There are 15 residues in the CDR3. V trimming: 3 bases; J trimming: 7 bases; junction bases outside the gene matches: 5. Germline-derived CDR1 and CDR2 are DFQATT and SNEGSKA (reference sequence). The CDR3 bases are TGCAGTGCTAGTCGGACTAGCGGGAGGTATAATGAGCAGTTCTTC. This gives the protein CSASRTSGRYNEQFF.

The V and J genes are TRBV27 and TRBJ2-2; D possibly corresponds to TRBD2 (5 bases). V lost 2 bases, J lost 5 bases, and 6 bases lay in between. CDR1 is MNHEY, CDR2 SMNVEV, per germline (reference sequence). This CDR3 spans 13 amino acids. CDR3 loop: CASSLRRTGELFF. DNA of the CDR3: TGTGCCAGCAGTTTAAGGAGGACCGGGGAGCTGTTTTTT.

This chain joins TRBV5-8 and TRBJ2-1, with 7 bases that match TRBD1. The CDR3 length is 12 residues. Trimming removed 5 bases from V and 13 bases from J; junction bases left unmatched: 9. Germline CDR1 and CDR2: SGHTS and YDEGEE. The CDR3 region has the DNA TGTGCCAGCAGTTCGGACAGGTTTAAACAGTTCTTC. Residues: CASSSDRFKQFF.

This chain joins TRBV6-5 and TRBJ1-4; a weak D match, TRBD1 (5 bases). Trimming took off 7 bases at V and 4 bases at J, with 13 bases between the two ends. CDR1 and CDR2 from the germline V gene are MNHEY and SVGAGI. The CDR3 totals 14 residues. In DNA, the CDR3 is TGTGCCAGCAAGTTGGGACGGAGTAATGAAAAACTGTTTTTT. Translation gives CASKLGRSNEKLFF.

This chain links TRBV19 with TRBJ1-2; D possibly corresponds to TRBD1 (5 bases). Germline V gives CDR1 LNHDA, CDR2 SQIVND (reference sequence). V gave up 7 bases and J gave up 6 bases, with 15 bases separating them. The CDR3 extends over 13 amino acids. The CDR3 DNA follows: TGTGCCAGTAATGCCCTGGGGGGGGATGGCTACACCTTC. This codes for CASNALGGDGYTF.

The chain is built from TRBV11-2 and TRBJ2-3, with D unresolved. CDR1 is SGHAT and CDR2 is FQNNGV in the germline V gene. Trimming shortened V by 10 bases and J by 5 bases, and 7 bases separated the two germline ends. The CDR3 has 10 residues. For the CDR3, the DNA is TGTGCCACGCATGGAGATACGCAGTATTTT. Translating gives CATHGDTQYF. The entire variable domain, with the rest obtained from reference TRBV11-2 and TRBJ2-3, is as follows: EAGVAQSPRYKIIEKRQSVAFWCNPISGHATLYWYQQILGQGPKLLIQFQNNGVVDDSQLPKDRFSAERLKGVDSTLKIQPAKLEDSAVYLCATHGDTQYFGPGTRLTVL.

This clone occurred once. The chain employs TRBV6-5 and TRBJ1-6, with 7 bases lining up with TRBD1. This CDR3 comprises 15 residues. Germline lookup yields CDR1 MNHEY and CDR2 SVGAGI. With 7 bases clipped from V and 7 bases from J, the junction kept 10 bases outside the gene matches. CDR3 region: CASTADRAGNSPLHF. The CDR3 nucleotides are TGTGCCAGCACCGCCGACAGGGCGGGAAATTCACCCCTCCACTTT.

This chain links TRBV30 with TRBJ2-1; D possibly corresponds to TRBD1 (6 bases). This CDR3 comprises 15 residues. Germline CDR1 GTSNPN, CDR2 SVGIG (reference sequence). Trimming removed 2 bases from V and 4 bases from J, with 15 bases in between. The CDR3 is CAWSFGQRLYNEQFF. The CDR3 DNA sequence: TGTGCCTGGAGTTTCGGACAGAGACTATACAATGAGCAGTTCTTC.

The rearrangement links TRBV19 to TRBJ2-1; 10 bases align to TRBD1. The CDR3 consists of 15 residues. Germline CDR1 and CDR2: LNHDA and SQIVND (reference sequence). With 5 bases clipped from V and 8 bases from J, the junction kept 9 bases outside the gene matches. CDR3 sequence: CASSPWGQGRDEQFF. The CDR3, as DNA: TGTGCCAGTAGTCCCTGGGGACAGGGGCGGGATGAGCAGTTCTTC.

This clone showed up just once. CDR3 region: CASRPQPAWGGYTF. The DNA of the CDR3 is TGTGCCAGCAGGCCTCAACCCGCCTGGGGAGGCTACACCTTC. This sequence joins TRBV6-2 or TRBV6-3 and TRBJ1-2; D uncertain. V lost 6 bases and J lost 8, with 19 bases in between. The CDR3 is 14 residues long. Germline V gives CDR1 MNHEY, CDR2 SVGEGT.

V gene TRBV7-2 combines with J gene TRBJ2-2; TRBD2 aligns across 10 bases. Losses at the gene ends were 5 bases for V and 6 bases for J; bases not matched to a gene: 9. Per the germline V gene, CDR1 is SGHTA and CDR2 is FQGNSA. There are 16 residues in the CDR3. CDR3 region: CASSPEAGGLAGELFF. CDR3 DNA sequence: TGTGCCAGCAGCCCGGAAGCGGGGGGGCTTGCCGGGGAGCTGTTTTTT.

This clone appeared once. This chain joins TRBV6-6 and TRBJ1-5, with unresolved D. V was trimmed by 11 bases and J by 0 bases, leaving 14 bases between them. CDR3 length: 14 amino acids. Germline V gene sequence: CDR1 MNHNY, CDR2 SVGAGI (reference sequence). This chain's CDR3 is CAAAGGYSNQPQHF. The CDR3 DNA sequence: TGTGCCGCAGCCGGCGGCTATAGCAATCAGCCCCAGCATTTT.

The gene calls are TRBV10-3 and TRBJ1-1; TRBD1 is a possible D gene (5 bases). The CDR3 is made up of 15 amino acids. Per germline, CDR1 ENHRY and CDR2 SYGVKD. The V gene lost 2 bases and the J gene lost 3 bases, with 13 bases spanning the gap. The CDR3 nucleotides read TGTGCCATCAGTGAGGGAGGGGTAGGGTACACTGAAGCTTTCTTT. This translates into CAISEGGVGYTEAFF.

The rearrangement links TRBV5-4 to TRBJ2-3, with 7 bases matching TRBD2. Germline loops: CDR1 SGHNT, CDR2 YYREEE (reference sequence). This CDR3 is 13 amino acids long. The junction had 0 bases not matched to a gene; V was cut back by 4 bases and J by 1 base. CDR3 residues: CASSGRGTDTQYF. The DNA for the CDR3 is TGTGCCAGCAGCGGGAGGGGCACAGATACGCAGTATTTT.

The count of this clone is one. The V and J genes are TRBV2 and TRBJ1-6; no clear D. V gave up 3 bases and J gave up 2 bases, with 11 bases separating them. This CDR3 has 16 amino acids. From germline, CDR1 is SNHLY and CDR2 FYNNEI. For the CDR3, the DNA is TGTGCCAGCAGTGATCGGGGAGGGACCTATAATTCACCCCTCCACTTT. Its translation: CASSDRGGTYNSPLHF. The full variable domain, with the rest looked up from reference TRBV2 and TRBJ1-6, is EPEVTQTPSHQVTQMGQEVILRCVPISNHLYFYWYRQILGQKVEFLVSFYNNEISEKSEIFDDQFSVERPDGSNFTLKIRSTKLEDSAMYFCASSDRGGTYNSPLHFGNGTRLTVT.

This clone was detected ten times or more. This chain links TRBV24-1 with TRBJ2-1; D is possibly TRBD2 (6 bases). The ends were cut back, 4 bases at V and 3 bases at J, with 21 bases in the middle. The CDR3 totals 18 residues. Germline loops: CDR1 KGHDR, CDR2 SFDVKD. The CDR3 sequence: CATSESTALRENYNEQFF. DNA for the CDR3: TGTGCCACCAGTGAGTCAACAGCCCTACGGGAGAACTACAATGAGCAGTTCTTC.